This T cell receptor (beta chain) was retrieved from a study of a mutant IDH1 vaccine in newly diagnosed glioma. The CDR3 runs 12 residues. Germline V gives CDR1 MNHEY, CDR2 SVGAGI. Comment on this clone: Its cognate antigen is unknown. The junction departs from the called germline gene at one end, perhaps through a read error.

Clones were read by immunoSEQ multiplex PCR, and TCRdb kept only the in-frame ones, dropping some. The data contain fewer than 70,000 clones, roughly 80% of them singletons. Time point indicated: week 47, end of study. Mutant IDH1 20-mer peptide, at 300 ug, made up each vaccine dose, with topical imiquimod. Sequencing was performed on PBMCs, taken from a glioma patient whose treatment included an IDH1 peptide vaccine. The genes are TRBV6-5 and TRBJ2-4; 7 positions match TRBD2. The clonotype comes from a young man with glioma. Here the CDR3 DNA reads TGTGCCAGCAGAACCGCTAGCGGCCCCGAAGACTTC. It codes for CASRTASGPEDF.